The clone carrying this TCR beta chain appeared a few times. Using RNA transcripts as the source, TCR beta CDR3 regions were amplified. Using the HTBI primer set, a first-round RT-PCR was run on the TCR CDR3. Each CDR3 protein gets one entry after TCRdb re-called the multiplex PCR reads with MiXCR. The data contain 380,000 or so distinct CDR3 sequences, about 14% of them singletons. The CDR3 has 11 residues. CDR1 is SQVTM and CDR2 is ANQGSEA in the germline V gene. The J segment lost 4 bases and the V segment lost 6 bases, leaving 0 bases of the junction unmatched. Ahead of any ophthalmopathy symptoms, the blood sample was obtained at the first diagnosis of hyperthyroidism. The sample originates from a study of T cells in Graves' hyperthyroidism and ophthalmopathy.

V is TRBV29-1 and J is TRBJ2-1, with 7 nucleotides matching TRBD1. The receptor was isolated from a man in his thirties or forties with Graves' hyperthyroidism that later progressed to Graves' ophthalmopathy. The sample was blood. In DNA, the CDR3 is TGCAGCGTGGGACAGTACAATGAGCAGTTCTTC. Its protein product is CSVGQYNEQFF.